This TCR beta chain derives from a study of cytotoxic CD8 clonotypes in ibrutinib-treated CLL. Findings and limits, study-wide: Sustained-remission patients were sampled at one set of times and progressing patients at different ones. Clonality went higher at ibrutinib response and then dropped back toward baseline at progression.

Here immunoSEQ multiplex PCR was the method, and the copy in TCRdb shows in-frame clones only, minus some. The sample contains 150,000 to 250,000 clones, around 72% of which appear only once. Genomic DNA for TCR beta libraries, 2 to 2.5 micrograms, came from cryopreserved PBMCs. Worth noting for this clone: Its antigen is not known.

This TCR was recovered from a human donor with chronic lymphocytic leukemia. The starting material was PBMCs, obtained after 24 months of ibrutinib treatment.

The CDR3: CASSEHGDQPQHF. CDR3 DNA sequence: TGTGCCAGCAGTGAACATGGAGATCAGCCCCAGCATTTT. This chain connects TRBV6-1 to TRBJ1-5, with D hard to call. This CDR3 has 13 amino acids. Trimming stripped 2 bases from V and 5 bases from J, with 7 bases between. In germline, CDR1 is MNHNS, CDR2 SASEGT.